This T cell receptor beta chain stems from a study of tumor and adjacent non-tumor tissue in lung cancer. Broader study findings: Normal lung showed higher cumulative top 100 clone frequency than tumor. Tumor tissue had significantly higher TCR diversity than normal lung.

No cell sorting was done before RNA was extracted from the tissue. This non-tumor lung sample came from over 3 cm beyond the tumor edge. As concerns this clonotype: As yet, its antigen is unknown. One end of the junction does not line up with germline, which may come from a read error.

A modified ARM-PCR protocol with three rounds of nested PCR amplified TCRbeta. Via MiXCR, TCRdb re-called the multiplex PCR reads, giving one row per CDR3 protein. This sample carries 60,000 to 65,000 distinct CDR3 sequences, about 61% of them seen once, and the ten largest clones take around 29%. The CDR3 consists of 15 residues. Germline V gene data show CDR1 as SGHNT and CDR2 as YENEEA. The receptor's source is a man in his 70s with non-small cell lung cancer. The sample taken for sequencing was distant non-tumor lung tissue. The chain is built from TRBV11-3 and TRBJ2-1, with 10 bases fitting TRBD2. The CDR3 reads CAISRAGGPNNEQFF. In DNA form, the CDR3 reads TGTGCCATCAGCAGAGCGGGGGGGCCCAACAATGAGCAGTTCTTT.